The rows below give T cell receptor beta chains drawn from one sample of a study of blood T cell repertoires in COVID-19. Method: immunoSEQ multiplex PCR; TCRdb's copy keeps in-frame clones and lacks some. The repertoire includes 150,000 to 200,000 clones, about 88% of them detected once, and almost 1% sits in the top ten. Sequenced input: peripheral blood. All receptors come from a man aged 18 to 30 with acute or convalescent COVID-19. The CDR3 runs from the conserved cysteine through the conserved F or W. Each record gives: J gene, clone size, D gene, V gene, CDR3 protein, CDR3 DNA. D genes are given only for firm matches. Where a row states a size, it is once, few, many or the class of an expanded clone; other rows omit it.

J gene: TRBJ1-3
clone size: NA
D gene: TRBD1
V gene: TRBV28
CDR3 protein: CASSQSGTGAGNTIYF
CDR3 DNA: TGTGCCAGCAGTCAATCCGGGACAGGGGCTGGAAACACCATATATTTT

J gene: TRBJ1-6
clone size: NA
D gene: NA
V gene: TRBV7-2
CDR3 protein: CASSLGTDPSSYNSPLHF
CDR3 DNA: TGTGCCAGCAGCTTAGGAACAGACCCGAGCTCCTATAATTCACCCCTCCACTTT

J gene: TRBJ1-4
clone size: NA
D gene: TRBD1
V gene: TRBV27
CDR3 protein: CASSPRQGWDEKLFF
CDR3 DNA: TGTGCCAGCAGTCCTAGACAGGGATGGGATGAAAAACTGTTTTTT

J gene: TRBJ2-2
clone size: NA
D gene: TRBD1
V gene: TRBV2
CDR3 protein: CASRTTGGVLPGELFF
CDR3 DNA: TGTGCCAGCAGAACCACAGGGGGCGTTCTGCCCGGGGAGCTGTTTTTT

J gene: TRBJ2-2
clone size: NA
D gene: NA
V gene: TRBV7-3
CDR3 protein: CASSLRAGLLTGELFF
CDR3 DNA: TGTGCCAGCAGCTTAAGAGCGGGTCTCCTCACCGGGGAGCTGTTTTTT

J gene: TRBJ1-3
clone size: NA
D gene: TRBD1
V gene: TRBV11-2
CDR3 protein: CASSPGQGRGGNTIYF
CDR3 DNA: TGTGCCAGCAGCCCCGGACAGGGGAGGGGTGGAAACACCATATATTTT

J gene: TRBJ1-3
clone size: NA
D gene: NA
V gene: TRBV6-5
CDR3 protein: CASIGFTDTIYF
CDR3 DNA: TGTGCCAGCATTGGTTTCACGGACACCATATATTTT

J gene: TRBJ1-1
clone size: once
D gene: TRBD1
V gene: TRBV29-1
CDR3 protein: CSVGQGDNGEAFF
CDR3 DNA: TGCAGCGTAGGACAGGGGGATAATGGTGAAGCTTTCTTT

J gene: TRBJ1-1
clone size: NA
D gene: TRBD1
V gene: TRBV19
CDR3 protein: CASSVTGANTEAFF
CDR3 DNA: TGTGCCAGTAGTGTGACAGGGGCCAACACTGAAGCTTTCTTT

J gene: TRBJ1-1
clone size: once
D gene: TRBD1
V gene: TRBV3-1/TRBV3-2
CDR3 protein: CASSLWTGPGGNTEAFF
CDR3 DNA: TGTGCCAGCAGCCTGTGGACAGGCCCGGGTGGGAACACTGAAGCTTTCTTT

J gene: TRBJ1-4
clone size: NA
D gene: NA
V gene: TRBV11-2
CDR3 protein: CASSRWDMDEKLFF
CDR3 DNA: TGTGCCAGCAGCCGGTGGGACATGGATGAAAAACTGTTTTTT

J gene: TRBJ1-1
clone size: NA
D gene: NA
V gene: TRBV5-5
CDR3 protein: CASSLAPRGTEAFF
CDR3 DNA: TGTGCCAGCAGCTTGGCCCCCCGCGGGACTGAAGCTTTCTTT

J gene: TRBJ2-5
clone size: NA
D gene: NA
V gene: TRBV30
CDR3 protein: CAWSVLGTSETQYF
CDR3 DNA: TGTGCCTGGAGTGTACTAGGGACATCAGAGACCCAGTACTTC

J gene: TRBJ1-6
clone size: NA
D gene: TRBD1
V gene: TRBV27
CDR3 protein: CASSLFPGQGVSPLHF
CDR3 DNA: TGTGCCAGCAGTTTATTCCCGGGACAGGGTGTTTCACCCCTCCACTTT

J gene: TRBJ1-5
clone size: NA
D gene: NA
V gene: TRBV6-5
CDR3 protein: CASISQLYSNQPQHF
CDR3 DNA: TGTGCCAGCATCTCACAGCTGTATAGCAATCAGCCCCAGCATTTT

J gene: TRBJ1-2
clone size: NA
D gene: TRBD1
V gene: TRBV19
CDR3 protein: CASSKLLRDSANYGYTF
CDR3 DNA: TGTGCCAGTAGTAAACTCCTCCGGGACAGCGCTAACTATGGCTACACCTTC

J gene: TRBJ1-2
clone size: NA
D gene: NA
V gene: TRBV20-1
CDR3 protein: CSASLWTLSGYTF
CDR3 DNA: TGCAGTGCTAGTCTATGGACATTGTCTGGCTACACCTTC

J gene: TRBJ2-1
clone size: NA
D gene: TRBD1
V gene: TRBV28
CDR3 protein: CASSFYDRDGQFF
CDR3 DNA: TGTGCCAGCAGTTTCTACGACAGGGACGGGCAGTTCTTC

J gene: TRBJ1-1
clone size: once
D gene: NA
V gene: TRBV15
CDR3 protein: CATSRLQEMNTEAFF
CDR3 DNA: TGTGCCACCAGCAGACTACAGGAGATGAACACTGAAGCTTTCTTT

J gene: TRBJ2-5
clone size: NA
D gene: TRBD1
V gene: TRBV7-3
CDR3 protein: CASSQQGQETQYF
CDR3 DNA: TGTGCCAGCAGCCAACAGGGACAGGAGACCCAGTACTTC